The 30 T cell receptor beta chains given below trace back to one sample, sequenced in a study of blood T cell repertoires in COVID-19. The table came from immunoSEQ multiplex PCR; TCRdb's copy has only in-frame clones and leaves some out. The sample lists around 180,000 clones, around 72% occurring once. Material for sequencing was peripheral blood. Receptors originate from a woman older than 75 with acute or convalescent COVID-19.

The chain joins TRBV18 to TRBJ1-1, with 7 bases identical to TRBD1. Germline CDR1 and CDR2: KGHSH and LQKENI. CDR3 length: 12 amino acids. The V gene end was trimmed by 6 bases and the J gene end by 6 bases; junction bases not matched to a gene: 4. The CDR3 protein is CASSSGGSEAFF. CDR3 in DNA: TGTGCCAGCTCGTCAGGGGGTTCTGAAGCTTTCTTT.

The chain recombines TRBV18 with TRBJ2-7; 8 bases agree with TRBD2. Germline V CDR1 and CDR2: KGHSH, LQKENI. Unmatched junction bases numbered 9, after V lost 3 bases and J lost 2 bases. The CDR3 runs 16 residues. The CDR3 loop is CASSPQSGRGAYEQYF. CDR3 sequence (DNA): TGTGCCAGCTCACCCCAGAGCGGGAGAGGCGCCTACGAGCAGTACTTC.

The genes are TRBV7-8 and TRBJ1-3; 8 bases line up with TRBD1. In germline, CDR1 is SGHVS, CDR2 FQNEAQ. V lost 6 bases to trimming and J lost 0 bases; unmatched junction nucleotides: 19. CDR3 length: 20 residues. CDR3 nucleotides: TGTGCCAGCAGTTTATCTGGGACAGGCACCGCTACCGACTCTGGAAACACCATATATTTT. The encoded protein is CASSLSGTGTATDSGNTIYF.

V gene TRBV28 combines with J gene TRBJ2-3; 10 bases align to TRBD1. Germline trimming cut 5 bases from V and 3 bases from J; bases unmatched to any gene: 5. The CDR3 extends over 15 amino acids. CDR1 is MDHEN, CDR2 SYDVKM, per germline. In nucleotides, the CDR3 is TGTGCCAGCAGTGACAGGGGGCGCGGGACAGATACGCAGTATTTT. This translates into CASSDRGRGTDTQYF.

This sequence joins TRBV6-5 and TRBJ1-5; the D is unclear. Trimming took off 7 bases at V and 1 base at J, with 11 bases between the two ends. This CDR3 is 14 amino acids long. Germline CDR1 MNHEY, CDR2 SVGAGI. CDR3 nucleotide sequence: TGTGCCAGCATCGGAGGGAAGAGCAATCAGCCCCAGCATTTT. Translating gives CASIGGKSNQPQHF.

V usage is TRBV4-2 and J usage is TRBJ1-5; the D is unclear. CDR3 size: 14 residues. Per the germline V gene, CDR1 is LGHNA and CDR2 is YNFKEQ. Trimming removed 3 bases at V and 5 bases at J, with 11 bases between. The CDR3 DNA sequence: TGTGCCAGCAGCCAGCCCGGGATAGATCAGCCCCAGCATTTT. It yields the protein CASSQPGIDQPQHF.

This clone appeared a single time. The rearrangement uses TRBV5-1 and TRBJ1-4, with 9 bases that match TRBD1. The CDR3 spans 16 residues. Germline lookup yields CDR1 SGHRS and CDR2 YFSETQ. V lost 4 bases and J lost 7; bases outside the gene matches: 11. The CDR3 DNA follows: TGCGCCAGCAGCCTAAACCCCTCGGACAGGGGTGAAAAACTGTTTTTT. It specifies CASSLNPSDRGEKLFF.

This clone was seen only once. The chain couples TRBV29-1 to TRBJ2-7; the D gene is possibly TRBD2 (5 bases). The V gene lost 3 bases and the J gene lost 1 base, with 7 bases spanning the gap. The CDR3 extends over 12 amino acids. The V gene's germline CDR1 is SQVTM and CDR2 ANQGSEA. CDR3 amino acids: CSVESGSYEQYF. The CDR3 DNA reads TGCAGCGTTGAGTCGGGGTCCTACGAGCAGTACTTC.

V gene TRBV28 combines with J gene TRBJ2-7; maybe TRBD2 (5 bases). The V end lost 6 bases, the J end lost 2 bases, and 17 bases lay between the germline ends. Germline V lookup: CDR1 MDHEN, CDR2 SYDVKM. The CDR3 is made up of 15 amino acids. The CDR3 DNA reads TGTGCCAGCAGCCCTGTCGTGCCCGGGACCTACGAGCAGTACTTC. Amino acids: CASSPVVPGTYEQYF.

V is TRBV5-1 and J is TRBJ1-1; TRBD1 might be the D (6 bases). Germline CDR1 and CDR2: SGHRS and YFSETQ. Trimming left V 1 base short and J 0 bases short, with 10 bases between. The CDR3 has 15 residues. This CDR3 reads CASSLSGQLNTEAFF. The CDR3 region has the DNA TGCGCCAGCAGCTTGAGCGGACAGCTGAACACTGAAGCTTTCTTT.

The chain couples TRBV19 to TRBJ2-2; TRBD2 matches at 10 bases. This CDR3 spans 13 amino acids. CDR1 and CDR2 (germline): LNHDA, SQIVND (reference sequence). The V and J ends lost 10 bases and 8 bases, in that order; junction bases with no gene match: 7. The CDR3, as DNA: TGTGCCACCCTAAGCGGGAGGGGGGGGGAGCTGTTTTTT. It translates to CATLSGRGGELFF.

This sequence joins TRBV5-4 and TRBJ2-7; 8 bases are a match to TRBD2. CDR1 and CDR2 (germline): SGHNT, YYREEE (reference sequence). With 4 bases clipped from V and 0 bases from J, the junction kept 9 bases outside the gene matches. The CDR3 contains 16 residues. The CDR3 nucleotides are TGTGCCAGCAGCCAGGCCAGCGGGAGCCGCTCCTACGAGCAGTACTTC. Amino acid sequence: CASSQASGSRSYEQYF.

CDR3 sequence (DNA): TGCGCCAGCAGTGAACAAAAGAACACTGAAGCTTTCTTT. Translated: CASSEQKNTEAFF. The V and J genes are TRBV10-2 and TRBJ1-1; D gene unclear. V was shortened by 3 bases and J by 1 base, with 6 bases between the two germline ends. The CDR3 totals 13 residues. Germline assignment: CDR1 WSHSY and CDR2 SAAADI.

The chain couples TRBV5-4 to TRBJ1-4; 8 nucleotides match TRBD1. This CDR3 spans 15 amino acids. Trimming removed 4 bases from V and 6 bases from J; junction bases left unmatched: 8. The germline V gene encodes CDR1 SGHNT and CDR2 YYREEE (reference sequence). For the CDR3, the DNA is TGTGCCAGCAGCAGCTCGGGACAGGCCTATGAAAAACTGTTTTTT. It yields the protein CASSSSGQAYEKLFF.

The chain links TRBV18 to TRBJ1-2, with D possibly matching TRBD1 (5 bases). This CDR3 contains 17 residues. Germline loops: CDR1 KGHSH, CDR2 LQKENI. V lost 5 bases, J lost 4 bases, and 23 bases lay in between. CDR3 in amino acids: CASSSAEGRDLRYGYTF. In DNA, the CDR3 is TGTGCCAGCTCATCCGCGGAGGGGCGCGATCTCCGCTATGGCTACACCTTC. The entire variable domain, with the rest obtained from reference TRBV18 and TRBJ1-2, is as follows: NAGVMQNPRHLVRRRGQEARLRCSPMKGHSHVYWYRQLPEEGLKFMVYLQKENIIDESGMPKERFSAEFPKEGPSILRIQQVVRGDSAAYFCASSSAEGRDLRYGYTFGSGTRLTVV.

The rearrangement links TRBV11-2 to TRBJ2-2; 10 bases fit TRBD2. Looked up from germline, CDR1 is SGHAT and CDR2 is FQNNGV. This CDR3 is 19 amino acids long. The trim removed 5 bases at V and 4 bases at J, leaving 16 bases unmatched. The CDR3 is CASSASYTLAGKGTGELFF. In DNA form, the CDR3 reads TGTGCCAGCAGCGCATCCTATACACTAGCGGGGAAAGGCACCGGGGAGCTGTTTTTT.

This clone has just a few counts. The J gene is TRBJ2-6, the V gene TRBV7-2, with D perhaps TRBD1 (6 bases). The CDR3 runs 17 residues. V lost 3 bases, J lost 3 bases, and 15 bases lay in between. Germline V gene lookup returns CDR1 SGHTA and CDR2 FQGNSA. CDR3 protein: CASSLGHPYGGANVLTF. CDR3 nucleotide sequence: TGTGCCAGCAGCTTGGGACACCCGTATGGTGGGGCCAACGTCCTGACTTTC.

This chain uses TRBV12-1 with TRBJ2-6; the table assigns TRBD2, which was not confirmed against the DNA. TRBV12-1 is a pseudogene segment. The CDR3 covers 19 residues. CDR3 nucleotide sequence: TGTGCCAGCACCTTTGGGTGTTTAGCTCTTTACTCTGGGGCCAACGTCCTGACTTTC. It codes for CASTFGCLALYSGANVLTF.

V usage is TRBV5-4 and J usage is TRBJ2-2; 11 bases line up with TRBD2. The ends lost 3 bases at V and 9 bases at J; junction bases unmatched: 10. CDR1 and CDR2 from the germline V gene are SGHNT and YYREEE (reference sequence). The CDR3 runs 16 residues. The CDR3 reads CASSYSQTSGIRELFF. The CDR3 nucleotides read TGTGCCAGCAGCTACTCTCAGACTAGCGGGATACGGGAGCTGTTTTTT.

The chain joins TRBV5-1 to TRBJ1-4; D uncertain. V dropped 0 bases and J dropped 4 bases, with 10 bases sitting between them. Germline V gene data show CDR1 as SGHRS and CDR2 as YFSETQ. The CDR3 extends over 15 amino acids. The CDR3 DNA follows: TGCGCCAGCAGCTTGGATCCGGGGAGTAATGAAAAACTGTTTTTT. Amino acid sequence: CASSLDPGSNEKLFF.

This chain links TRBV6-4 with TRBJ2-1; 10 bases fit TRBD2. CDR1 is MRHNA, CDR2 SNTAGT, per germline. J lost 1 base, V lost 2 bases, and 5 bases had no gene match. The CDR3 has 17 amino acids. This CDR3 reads CASSDTSLAGSYNEQFF. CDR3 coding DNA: TGTGCCAGCAGTGACACCTCACTAGCGGGGTCCTACAATGAGCAGTTCTTC.

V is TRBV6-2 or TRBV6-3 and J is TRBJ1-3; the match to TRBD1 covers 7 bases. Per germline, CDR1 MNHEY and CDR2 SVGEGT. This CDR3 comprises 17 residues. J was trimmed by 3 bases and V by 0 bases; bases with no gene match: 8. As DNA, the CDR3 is TGTGCCAGCAGTTACTCCCGACAGGGTCCTGATGGAAACACCATATATTTT. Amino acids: CASSYSRQGPDGNTIYF.

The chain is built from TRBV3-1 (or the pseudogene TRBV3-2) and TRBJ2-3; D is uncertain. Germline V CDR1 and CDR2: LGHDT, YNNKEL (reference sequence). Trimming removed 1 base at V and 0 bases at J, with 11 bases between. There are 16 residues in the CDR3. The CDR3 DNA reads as TGTGCCAGCAGCCAAGGCCGACAAAGGAGCACAGATACGCAGTATTTT. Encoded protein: CASSQGRQRSTDTQYF.

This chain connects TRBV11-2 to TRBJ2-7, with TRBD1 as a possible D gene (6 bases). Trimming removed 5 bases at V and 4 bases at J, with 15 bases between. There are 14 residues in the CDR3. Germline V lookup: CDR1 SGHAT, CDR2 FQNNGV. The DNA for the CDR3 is TGTGCCAGCAGCCCGGGCCCAGGGGTTTACGAGCAGTACTTC. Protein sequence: CASSPGPGVYEQYF.

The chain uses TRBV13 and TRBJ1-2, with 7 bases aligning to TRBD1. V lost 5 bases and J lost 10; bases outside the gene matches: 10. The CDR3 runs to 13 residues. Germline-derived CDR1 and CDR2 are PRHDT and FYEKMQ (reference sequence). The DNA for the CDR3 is TGTGCCAGCAGCGAACAGGGGTACTTAGACTACACCTTC. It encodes CASSEQGYLDYTF.

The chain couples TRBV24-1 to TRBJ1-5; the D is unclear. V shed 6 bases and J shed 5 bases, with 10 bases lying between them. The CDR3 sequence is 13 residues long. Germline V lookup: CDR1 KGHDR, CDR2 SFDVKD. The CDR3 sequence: CATSNGPYQPQHF. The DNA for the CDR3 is TGTGCCACCAGTAATGGCCCTTATCAGCCCCAGCATTTT.

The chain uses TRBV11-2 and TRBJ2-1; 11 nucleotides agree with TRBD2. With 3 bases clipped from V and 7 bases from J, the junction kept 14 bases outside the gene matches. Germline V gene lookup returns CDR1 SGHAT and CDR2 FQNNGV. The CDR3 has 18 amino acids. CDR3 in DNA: TGTGCCAGCAGCTTGAACTCGCCACTAGCGGGAGAGGGGAATGAGCAGTTCTTC. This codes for CASSLNSPLAGEGNEQFF. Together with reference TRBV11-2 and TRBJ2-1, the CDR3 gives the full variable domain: EAGVAQSPRYKIIEKRQSVAFWCNPISGHATLYWYQQILGQGPKLLIQFQNNGVVDDSQLPKDRFSAERLKGVDSTLKIQPAKLEDSAVYLCASSLNSPLAGEGNEQFFGPGTRLTVL.

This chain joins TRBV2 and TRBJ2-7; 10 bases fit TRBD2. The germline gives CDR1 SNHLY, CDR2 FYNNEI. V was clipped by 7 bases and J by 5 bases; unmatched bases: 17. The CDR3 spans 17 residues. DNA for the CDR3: TGTGCCAGCATGGACACTCCGGGGCTAGCGGGAGTGAACGAGCAGTACTTC. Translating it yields CASMDTPGLAGVNEQYF.

CDR3 DNA: TGTGCCAGCAGCTCCATGAGGGAGACCCAGTACTTC. Translation gives CASSSMRETQYF. This chain connects TRBV7-2 to TRBJ2-5; D is ambiguous. The V gene lost 4 bases and the J gene lost 5 bases, with 8 bases spanning the gap. Germline values: CDR1 SGHTA, CDR2 FQGNSA. This CDR3 contains 12 residues.

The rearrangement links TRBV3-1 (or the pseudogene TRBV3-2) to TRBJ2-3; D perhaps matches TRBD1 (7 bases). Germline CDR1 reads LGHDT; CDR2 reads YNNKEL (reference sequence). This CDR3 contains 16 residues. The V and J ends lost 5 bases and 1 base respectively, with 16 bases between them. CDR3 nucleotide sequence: TGTGCCAGCAGCAGCATCCAGGGGGGTGGCACAGATACGCAGTATTTT. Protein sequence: CASSSIQGGGTDTQYF.